The present T cell receptor (beta chain) was sequenced within a study of shared clonotypes between healthy human individuals. Findings and limits, study-wide: Naive CD4 clonotypes were shared across a handful of donors at roughly 5%. Shared clonotypes across all four donors exceeded non-shared ones in generation probability.

In this sample, this clone turned up once. The antigen remains undetermined. The identical CDR3 is also encoded by other nucleotide sequences in the sample. TCRdb's table, derived via immunoSEQ multiplex PCR, lists solely in-frame clones and lacks some. The sample contains 2 million to 2.5 million clones, almost 96% of which appear only once. CDR1 and CDR2 from the germline V gene are MNHNS and SASEGT. CDR3 length: 13 residues. The V and J ends lost 6 bases and 7 bases, in that order; junction bases with no gene match: 4. The chain has TRBV6-1 and TRBJ2-1, with 9 nucleotides matching TRBD2. This receptor was taken from a young man in good health. Sequences were obtained from naive CD4+ T cells sorted from blood. The subset was: CD45RA+ positively selected. CDR3 nucleotides: TGTGCCAGCAGGGCGGGGGGGCGGAATGAGCAGTTCTTC. It yields the protein CASRAGGRNEQFF.